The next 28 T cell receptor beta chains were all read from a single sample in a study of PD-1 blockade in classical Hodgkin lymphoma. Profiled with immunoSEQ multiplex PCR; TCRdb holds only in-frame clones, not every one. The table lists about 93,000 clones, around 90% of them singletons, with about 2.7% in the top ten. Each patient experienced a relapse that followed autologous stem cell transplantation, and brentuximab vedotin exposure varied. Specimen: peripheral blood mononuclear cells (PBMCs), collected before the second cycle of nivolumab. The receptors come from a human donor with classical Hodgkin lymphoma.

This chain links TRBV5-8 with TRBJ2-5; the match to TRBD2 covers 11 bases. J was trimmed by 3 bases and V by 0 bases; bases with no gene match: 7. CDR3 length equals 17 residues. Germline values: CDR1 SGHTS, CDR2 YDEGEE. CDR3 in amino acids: CASSLGYPSGRKETQYF. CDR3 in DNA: TGTGCCAGCAGCTTGGGGTATCCTAGCGGGAGGAAAGAGACCCAGTACTTC.

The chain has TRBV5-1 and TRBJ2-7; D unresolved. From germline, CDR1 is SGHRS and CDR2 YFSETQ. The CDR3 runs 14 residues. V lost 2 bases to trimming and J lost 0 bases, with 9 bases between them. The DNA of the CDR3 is TGCGCCAGCAGCTTTATCTCTAACTCCTACGAGCAGTACTTC. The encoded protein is CASSFISNSYEQYF.

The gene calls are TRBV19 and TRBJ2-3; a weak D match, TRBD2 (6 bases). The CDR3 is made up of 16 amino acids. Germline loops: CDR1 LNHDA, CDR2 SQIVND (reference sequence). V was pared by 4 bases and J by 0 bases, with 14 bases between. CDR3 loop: CASSSVRGASTDTQYF. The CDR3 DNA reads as TGTGCCAGTAGTAGTGTGCGCGGGGCGAGCACAGATACGCAGTATTTT.

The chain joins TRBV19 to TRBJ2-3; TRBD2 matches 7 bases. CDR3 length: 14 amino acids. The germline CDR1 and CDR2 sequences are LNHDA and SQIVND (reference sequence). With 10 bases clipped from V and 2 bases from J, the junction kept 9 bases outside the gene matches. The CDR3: CATLPGGSTDTQYF. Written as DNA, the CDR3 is TGTGCCACCCTCCCGGGGGGTTCCACAGATACGCAGTATTTT.

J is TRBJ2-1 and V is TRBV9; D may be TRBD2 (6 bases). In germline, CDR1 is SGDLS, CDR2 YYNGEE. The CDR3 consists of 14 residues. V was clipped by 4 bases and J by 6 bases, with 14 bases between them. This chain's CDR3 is CASSPPGGFNEQFF. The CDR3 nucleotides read TGTGCCAGCAGCCCCCCCGGAGGGTTCAATGAGCAGTTCTTC.

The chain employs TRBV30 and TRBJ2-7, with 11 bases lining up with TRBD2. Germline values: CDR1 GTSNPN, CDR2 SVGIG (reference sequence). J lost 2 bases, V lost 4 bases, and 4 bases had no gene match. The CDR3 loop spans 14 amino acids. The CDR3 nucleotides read TGTGCCTGGAACCCTAGCGGGAGGACCTACGAGCAGTACTTC. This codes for CAWNPSGRTYEQYF.

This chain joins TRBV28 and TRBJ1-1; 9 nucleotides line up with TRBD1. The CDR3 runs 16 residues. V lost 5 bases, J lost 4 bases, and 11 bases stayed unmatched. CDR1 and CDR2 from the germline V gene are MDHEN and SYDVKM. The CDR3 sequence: CASSGPIGTGLTEAFF. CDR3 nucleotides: TGTGCCAGCAGTGGTCCCATCGGGACAGGGCTCACTGAAGCTTTCTTT.

In DNA, the CDR3 is TGTGCCAGCAGTCCTCCGGAGCGGAGCTCCTACGAGCAGTACTTC. It translates to CASSPPERSSYEQYF. V gene TRBV28 combines with J gene TRBJ2-7; weak D call: TRBD2 (5 bases). The CDR3 spans 15 residues. Germline V lookup: CDR1 MDHEN, CDR2 SYDVKM. V lost 5 bases and J lost 0, with 14 bases in between.

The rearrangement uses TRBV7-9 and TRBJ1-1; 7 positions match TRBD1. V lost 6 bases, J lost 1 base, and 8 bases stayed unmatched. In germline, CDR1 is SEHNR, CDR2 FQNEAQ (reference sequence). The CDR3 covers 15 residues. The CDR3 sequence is CASRTSDRANTEAFF. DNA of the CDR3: TGTGCCAGCAGGACGAGCGACAGGGCGAACACTGAAGCTTTCTTT.

The CDR3 sequence: CASRNIYSNQPQHF. CDR3 bases: TGTGCCAGCAGGAATATTTATAGCAATCAGCCCCAGCATTTT. The chain links TRBV6-6 to TRBJ1-5; D gene uncertain. This CDR3 is built from 14 residues. The germline CDR1 and CDR2 sequences are MNHNY and SVGAGI (reference sequence). Trimming pared 6 bases from V and 0 bases from J, leaving 9 bases between.

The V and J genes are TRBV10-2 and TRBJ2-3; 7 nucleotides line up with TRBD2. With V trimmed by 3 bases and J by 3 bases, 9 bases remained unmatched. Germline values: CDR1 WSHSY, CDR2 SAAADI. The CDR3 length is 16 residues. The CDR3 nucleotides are TGCGCCAGCAGTGATTTCGGCGGGAGCCCAACAGATACGCAGTATTTT. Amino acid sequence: CASSDFGGSPTDTQYF.

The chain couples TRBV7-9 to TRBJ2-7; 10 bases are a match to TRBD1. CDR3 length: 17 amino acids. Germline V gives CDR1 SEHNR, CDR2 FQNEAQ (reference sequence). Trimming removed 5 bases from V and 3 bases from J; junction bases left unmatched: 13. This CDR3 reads CASSPSPLGTGVYEQYF. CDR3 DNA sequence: TGTGCCAGCAGCCCTTCCCCACTCGGGACAGGGGTCTACGAGCAGTACTTC.

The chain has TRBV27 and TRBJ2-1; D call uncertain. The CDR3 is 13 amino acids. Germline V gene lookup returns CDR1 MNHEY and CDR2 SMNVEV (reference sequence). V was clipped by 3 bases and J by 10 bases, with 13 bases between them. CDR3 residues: CASSFRLHWEQFF. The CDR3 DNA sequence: TGTGCCAGCAGTTTTCGACTTCATTGGGAGCAGTTCTTC.

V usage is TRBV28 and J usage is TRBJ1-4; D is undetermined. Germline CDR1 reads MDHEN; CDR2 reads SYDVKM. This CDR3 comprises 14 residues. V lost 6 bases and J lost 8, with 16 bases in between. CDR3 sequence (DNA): TGTGCCAGCAGGCCAACCGGGAAAGCGGAAAAACTGTTTTTT. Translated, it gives CASRPTGKAEKLFF.

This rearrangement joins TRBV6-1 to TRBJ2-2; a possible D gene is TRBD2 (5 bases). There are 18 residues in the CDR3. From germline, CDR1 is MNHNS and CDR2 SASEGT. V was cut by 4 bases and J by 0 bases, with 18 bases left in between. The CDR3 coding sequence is TGTGCCAGCAGTGTTACTTCCATCGCCGGGACGAACACCGGGGAGCTGTTTTTT. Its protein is CASSVTSIAGTNTGELFF.

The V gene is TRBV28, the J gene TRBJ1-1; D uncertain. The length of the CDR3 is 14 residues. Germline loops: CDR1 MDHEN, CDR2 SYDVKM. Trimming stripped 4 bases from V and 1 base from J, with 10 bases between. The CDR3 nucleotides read TGTGCCAGCAGTTACGAAACCAGGAACACTGAAGCTTTCTTT. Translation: CASSYETRNTEAFF.

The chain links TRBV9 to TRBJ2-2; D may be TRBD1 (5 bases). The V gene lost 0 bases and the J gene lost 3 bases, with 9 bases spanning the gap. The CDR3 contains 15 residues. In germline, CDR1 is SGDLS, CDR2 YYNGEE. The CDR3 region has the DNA TGTGCCAGCAGCGTAGGACAGTCAGACACCGGGGAGCTGTTTTTT. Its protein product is CASSVGQSDTGELFF.

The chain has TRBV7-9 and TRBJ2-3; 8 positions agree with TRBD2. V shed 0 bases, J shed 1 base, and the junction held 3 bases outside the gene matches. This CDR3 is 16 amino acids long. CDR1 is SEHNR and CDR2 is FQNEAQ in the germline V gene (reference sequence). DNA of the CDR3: TGTGCCAGCAGCTTAGCGACTAGCGACGGCACAGATACGCAGTATTTT. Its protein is CASSLATSDGTDTQYF.

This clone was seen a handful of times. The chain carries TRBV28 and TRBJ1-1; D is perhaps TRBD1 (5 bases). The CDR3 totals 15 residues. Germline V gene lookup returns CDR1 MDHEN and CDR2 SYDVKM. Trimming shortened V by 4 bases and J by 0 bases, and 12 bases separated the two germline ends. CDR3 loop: CASSSEGAMNTEAFF. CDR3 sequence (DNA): TGTGCCAGCAGTTCTGAAGGGGCTATGAACACTGAAGCTTTCTTT.

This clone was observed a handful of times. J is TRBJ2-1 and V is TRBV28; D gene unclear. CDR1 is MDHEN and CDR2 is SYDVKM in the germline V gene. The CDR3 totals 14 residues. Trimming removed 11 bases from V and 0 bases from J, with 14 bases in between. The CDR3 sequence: CASRGYRSYNEQFF. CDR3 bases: TGTGCCTCCCGAGGCTACCGCTCCTACAATGAGCAGTTCTTC.

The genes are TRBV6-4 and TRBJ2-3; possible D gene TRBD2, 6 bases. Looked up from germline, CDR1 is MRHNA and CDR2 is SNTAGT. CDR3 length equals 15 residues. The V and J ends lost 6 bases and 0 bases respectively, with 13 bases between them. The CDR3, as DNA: TGTGCCAGCAGACGTAGCGGATCTAGCACAGATACGCAGTATTTT. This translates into CASRRSGSSTDTQYF.

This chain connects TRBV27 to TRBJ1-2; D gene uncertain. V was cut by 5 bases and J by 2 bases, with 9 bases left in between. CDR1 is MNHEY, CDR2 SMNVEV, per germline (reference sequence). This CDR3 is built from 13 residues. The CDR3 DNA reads TGTGCCAGCAGTCCCGGGCCCAACTATGGCTACACCTTC. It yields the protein CASSPGPNYGYTF.

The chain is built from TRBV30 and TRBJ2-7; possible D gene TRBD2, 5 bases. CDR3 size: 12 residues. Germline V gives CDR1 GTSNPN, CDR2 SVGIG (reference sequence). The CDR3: CASLGSSYEQYF. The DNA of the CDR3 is TGTGCTTCACTGGGGAGCTCCTACGAGCAGTACTTC.

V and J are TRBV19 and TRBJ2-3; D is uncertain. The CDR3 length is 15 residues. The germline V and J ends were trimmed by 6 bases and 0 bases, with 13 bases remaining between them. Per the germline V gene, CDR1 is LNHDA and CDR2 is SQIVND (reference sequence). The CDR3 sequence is CASSPELTSTDTQYF. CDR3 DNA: TGTGCCAGTAGCCCGGAACTTACTAGCACAGATACGCAGTATTTT.

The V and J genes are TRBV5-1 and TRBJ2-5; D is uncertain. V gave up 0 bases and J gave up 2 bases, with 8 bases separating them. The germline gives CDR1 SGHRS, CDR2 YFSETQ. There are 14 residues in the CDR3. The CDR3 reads CASSLGRLQETQYF. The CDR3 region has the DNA TGCGCCAGCAGCTTGGGTCGCCTACAAGAGACCCAGTACTTC.

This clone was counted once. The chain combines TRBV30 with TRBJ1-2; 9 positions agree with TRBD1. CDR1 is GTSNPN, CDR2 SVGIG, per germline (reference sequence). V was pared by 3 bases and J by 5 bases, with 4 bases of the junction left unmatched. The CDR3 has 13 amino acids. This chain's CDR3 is CAWSAQGAYGYTF. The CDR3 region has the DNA TGTGCCTGGAGCGCACAGGGGGCATATGGCTACACCTTC.

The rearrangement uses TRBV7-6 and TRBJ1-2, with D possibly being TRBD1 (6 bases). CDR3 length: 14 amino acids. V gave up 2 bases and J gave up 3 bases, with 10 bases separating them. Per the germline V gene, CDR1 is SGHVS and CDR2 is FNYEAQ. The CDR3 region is CASSLTDSDYGYTF. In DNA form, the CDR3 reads TGTGCCAGCAGCTTAACGGACAGCGACTATGGCTACACCTTC.

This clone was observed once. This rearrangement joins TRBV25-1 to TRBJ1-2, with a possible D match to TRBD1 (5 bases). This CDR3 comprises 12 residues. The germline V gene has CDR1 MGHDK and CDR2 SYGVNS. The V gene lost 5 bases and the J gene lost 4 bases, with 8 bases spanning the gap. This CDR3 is CASSSGAYGYTF. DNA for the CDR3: TGTGCCAGCAGTTCCGGGGCCTATGGCTACACCTTC.